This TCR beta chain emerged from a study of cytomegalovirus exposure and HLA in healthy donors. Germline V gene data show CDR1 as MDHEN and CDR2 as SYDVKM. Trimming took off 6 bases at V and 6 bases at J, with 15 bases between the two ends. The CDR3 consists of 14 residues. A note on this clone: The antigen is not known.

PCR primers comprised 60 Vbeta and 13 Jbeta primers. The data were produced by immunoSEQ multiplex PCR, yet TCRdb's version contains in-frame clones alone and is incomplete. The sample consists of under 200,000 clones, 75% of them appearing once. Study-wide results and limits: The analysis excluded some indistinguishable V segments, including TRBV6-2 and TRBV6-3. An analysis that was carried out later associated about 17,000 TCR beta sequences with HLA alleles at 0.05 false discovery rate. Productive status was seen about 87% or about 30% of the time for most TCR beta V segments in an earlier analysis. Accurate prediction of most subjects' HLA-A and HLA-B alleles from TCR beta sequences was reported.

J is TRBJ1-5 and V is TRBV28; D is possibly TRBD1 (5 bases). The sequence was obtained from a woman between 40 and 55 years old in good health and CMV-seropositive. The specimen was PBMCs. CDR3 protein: CASRQTPGGQPQHF. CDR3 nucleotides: TGTGCCAGCAGACAGACCCCCGGGGGTCAGCCCCAGCATTTT.